The present entry profiles one TCR beta chain with its context. Its cognate antigen has yet to be identified. Base qualities are not recorded, but no much larger clone differs from it by a single base. Libraries were built with the immunoSEQ multiplex PCR assay. Imported from immuneACCESS, the table was reduced by TCRdb to in-frame sequences with V and J called. These copies leave out some clones; in studies compared against another copy, an unresolved V gene accounts for under half, and the cause of the remainder is not known. Present in this sample are about 34,000 clones, about 87% of which were seen just once. The ten most abundant clones make up 3.5% to 4% of the sample. This specimen comes from a study of T cell changes during pregnancy in multiple sclerosis (dated by TCRdb to about 2019). For the wider study: In women with multiple sclerosis, the researchers looked at how the T cell repertoire shifted as pregnancy progressed.

The CDR3 has 17 amino acids, counting the end cysteine and phenylalanine. Of all the DNA, just the CDR3 is kept, 51 bases in frame from base 1. The CDR1 and CDR2 encoded by the germline V gene are SGHRS and YFSETQ. The trim is 5 bases for V and 5 bases for J, with a gap of 25 bases between the germline ends. The sequence derives from a female donor with multiple sclerosis, enrolled in a pregnancy study. In this chain, TRBV5-1 is recombined with TRBJ2-5, with a weak D call of TRBD1 (7 bases match). The sequencing here drew on CD8+ T cells from peripheral blood mononuclear cells, taken in the third trimester of pregnancy. The CDR3 region has the sequence CASRLGRASTRGETQYF. The DNA is as follows: TGCGCCAGCAGGCTCGGGAGAGCCTCTACCAGGGGGGAGACCCAGTACTTC.